The 27 T cell receptor beta chains given below trace back to one sample, sequenced in a study of patients and donors after allogeneic stem cell transplantation. Via MiXCR, TCRdb re-called the RT-PCR reads, giving one row per CDR3 protein. The sample yields about a million distinct CDR3 sequences, roughly 18% seen once. What was sequenced was blood, either unsorted or a sorted T cell fraction (not recorded which). The receptors shown here come from a human donor who was either an allogeneic HSCT recipient or a stem cell or donor lymphocyte infusion donor (not recorded which). It is not recorded whose cells these are; they may come from a transplant donor.

V gene TRBV18 combines with J gene TRBJ1-5; D remains unclear. Trimming took 2 bases from V and 6 from J, leaving 11 bases between them. CDR3 length: 14 residues. Germline loops: CDR1 KGHSH, CDR2 LQKENI. CDR3 sequence: CASSPKAGLQPQHF. As DNA, the CDR3 is TGTGCCAGCTCACCAAAGGCTGGTCTTCAGCCCCAGCATTTT.

The V and J genes are TRBV20-1 and TRBJ2-7; D call uncertain. V lost 5 bases and J lost 2, with 13 bases in between. The CDR3 is 13 amino acids. The germline V gene encodes CDR1 DFQATT and CDR2 SNEGSKA (reference sequence). Here the CDR3 reads CSASGKFPYEQYF. CDR3 DNA sequence: TGCAGTGCTTCTGGCAAATTCCCCTACGAGCAGTACTTC.

This clonotype was detected a few times. V and J are TRBV28 and TRBJ1-4; 7 nucleotides match TRBD1. The germline gives CDR1 MDHEN, CDR2 SYDVKM. Trimming removed 7 bases from V and 0 bases from J; junction bases left unmatched: 8. The CDR3 spans 16 residues. CDR3 residues: CASNLYRGATNEKLFF. For the CDR3, the DNA is TGTGCCAGCAACCTCTACAGGGGTGCAACTAATGAAAAACTGTTTTTT.

Written as DNA, the CDR3 is TGTGCTAGTGGTTTGGTACGGGGCAGTAATGAAAAACTGTTTTTT. Protein: CASGLVRGSNEKLFF. The rearrangement links TRBV12-5 to TRBJ1-4; tentative D call: TRBD1 (5 bases). The CDR3 totals 15 residues. Per germline, CDR1 LGHNT and CDR2 FRNRAP. The ends were cut back, 0 bases at V and 4 bases at J, with 9 bases in the middle.

The sample holds a few counts of this clonotype. The chain recombines TRBV5-1 with TRBJ1-5, with D perhaps TRBD1 (5 bases). V dropped 3 bases and J dropped 5 bases, with 15 bases sitting between them. The CDR3 is 15 amino acids. Germline V gene data show CDR1 as SGHRS and CDR2 as YFSETQ. The CDR3 region is CASSSEPGGYQPQHF. The CDR3 nucleotides read TGCGCCAGCAGCTCCGAACCCGGGGGTTATCAGCCCCAGCATTTT.

The chain uses TRBV3-1 and TRBJ2-7; a weak D match, TRBD1 (6 bases). CDR1 is LGHDT and CDR2 is YNNKEL in the germline V gene (reference sequence). V was clipped by 0 bases and J by 4 bases, with 13 bases between them. The CDR3 runs to 15 residues. In DNA, the CDR3 is TGTGCCAGCAGCCAAGATTGGAACAGGGCTTACGAGCAGTACTTC. This encodes CASSQDWNRAYEQYF.

The V call is TRBV20-1, the J call TRBJ2-3, with 13 bases fitting TRBD2. CDR3 length: 16 residues. Germline-derived CDR1 and CDR2 are DFQATT and SNEGSKA (reference sequence). J was trimmed by 2 bases and V by 2 bases; bases with no gene match: 4. For the CDR3, the DNA is TGCAGTGCTAGATCCGGGACTAGCGGGACCACAGATACGCAGTATTTT. This codes for CSARSGTSGTTDTQYF.

This clonotype was counted at least ten times. V is TRBV18 and J is TRBJ1-5; 7 nucleotides line up with TRBD1. V gave up 8 bases and J gave up 4 bases; unmatched junction bases: 5. There are 13 residues in the CDR3. Germline-derived CDR1 and CDR2 are KGHSH and LQKENI. DNA for the CDR3: TGTGCCAGCAGCCCACAGGGGAATCAGCCCCAGCATTTT. This gives the protein CASSPQGNQPQHF.

The rearrangement uses TRBV25-1 and TRBJ1-1; D gene ambiguous. Germline V gene lookup returns CDR1 MGHDK and CDR2 SYGVNS. Trimming removed 0 bases from V and 1 base from J, with 15 bases in between. The CDR3 spans 17 residues. CDR3 coding DNA: TGTGCCAGCAGTGAATATAATCTATTGGTGAAGAACACTGAAGCTTTCTTT. It yields the protein CASSEYNLLVKNTEAFF.

This chain uses TRBV27 with TRBJ2-3; D may be TRBD1 or TRBD2 (5 bases each). The germline V gene has CDR1 MNHEY and CDR2 SMNVEV (reference sequence). This CDR3 is built from 16 residues. V was shortened by 5 bases and J by 3 bases, with 18 bases between the two germline ends. For the CDR3, the DNA is TGTGCCAGCAGTCCAGGGACCACCGAGGAGACAGATACGCAGTATTTT. Amino acid sequence: CASSPGTTEETDTQYF.

This clonotype was recorded a few times. This chain links TRBV6-5 with TRBJ2-2; D tentatively reads TRBD1 or TRBD2 (5 bases each). Germline CDR1 MNHEY, CDR2 SVGAGI. The germline V and J ends were trimmed by 2 bases and 3 bases, with 10 bases remaining between them. The CDR3 sequence is 15 residues long. CDR3 nucleotide sequence: TGTGCCAGCAGTTACCCCGGGACGGACACCGGGGAGCTGTTTTTT. Translated, it gives CASSYPGTDTGELFF.

V usage is TRBV12-3 or TRBV12-4 and J usage is TRBJ1-2; tentative D call: TRBD1 (5 bases). The CDR3 spans 13 residues. Trimming cost V 3 bases and J 5 bases, with 10 bases left between them. The CDR3 DNA follows: TGTGCCAGCAGTTTGGGACCGAGATATGGCTACACCTTC. Encoded protein: CASSLGPRYGYTF.

The gene calls are TRBV4-1 and TRBJ2-2; no reliable D call. V lost 1 base to trimming and J lost 6 bases, with 12 bases between them. The CDR3 has 15 residues. The germline gives CDR1 MGHRA, CDR2 YSYEKL. CDR3 sequence reads: CASSQGIRVSGELFF. CDR3 in DNA: TGCGCCAGCAGCCAAGGAATTCGCGTATCCGGGGAGCTGTTTTTT.

This clonotype was counted only a few times. CDR3 amino acids: CASKTGTSGRALAYNEQFF. The CDR3 coding sequence is TGTGCCAGCAAAACCGGGACTAGCGGGAGGGCCCTCGCCTACAATGAGCAGTTCTTC. The rearrangement uses TRBV12-3 or TRBV12-4 and TRBJ2-1; 16 positions agree with TRBD2. CDR3 length: 19 residues. Trimming took 7 bases from V and 2 from J; bases not matched to a gene: 11.

V gene TRBV10-3 combines with J gene TRBJ2-1; the D call may be TRBD1 or TRBD2 (5 bases each). Trimming pared 2 bases from V and 0 bases from J, leaving 8 bases between. Germline V gives CDR1 ENHRY, CDR2 SYGVKD. CDR3 length: 15 residues. The CDR3 loop is CAISETGASYNEQFF. The CDR3 nucleotides are TGTGCCATCAGTGAGACCGGGGCCTCCTACAATGAGCAGTTCTTC.

This clonotype appeared a few times. The rearrangement links TRBV12-3 or TRBV12-4 to TRBJ2-3; D not certain. Trimming took off 7 bases at V and 0 bases at J, with 11 bases between the two ends. The CDR3 is 14 residues long. The CDR3, as DNA: TGTGCCAGCAAAAACCCTCCCAGCACAGATACGCAGTATTTT. This translates into CASKNPPSTDTQYF.

V usage is TRBV12-3 or TRBV12-4 and J usage is TRBJ2-5; tentatively, D is TRBD2 (5 bases). This CDR3 is built from 13 residues. V was trimmed by 8 bases and J by 4 bases, leaving 14 bases between them. The CDR3 nucleotides read TGTGCCAGCCGAGGACTTGCCCCAGAGACCCAGTACTTC. It codes for CASRGLAPETQYF.

This clonotype was seen at least ten times. The CDR3: CASSRQGGLLPYEQYF. The CDR3 nucleotides are TGTGCCAGCAGTCGCCAGGGGGGACTTCTACCCTACGAGCAGTACTTC. This chain uses TRBV6-2 or TRBV6-3 with TRBJ2-7; weak D call: TRBD1 (7 bases). V shed 5 bases and J shed 2 bases, with 19 bases lying between them. Germline V CDR1 and CDR2: MNHEY, SVGEGT. The CDR3 has 16 residues.

Only a few counts were recorded for this clonotype. This chain joins TRBV4-3 and TRBJ2-1; D gene uncertain. V lost 4 bases to trimming and J lost 0 bases, with 22 bases between them. CDR1 LGHNA and CDR2 YSLEER come from the germline V gene. The CDR3 covers 19 residues. The CDR3 loop reads CASSRKLQRILRSYNEQFF. CDR3 nucleotide sequence: TGCGCCAGCAGCCGCAAACTCCAGCGTATCCTTCGCTCCTACAATGAGCAGTTCTTC.

This chain uses TRBV7-9 with TRBJ2-5, with 7 bases identical to TRBD2. V shed 3 bases and J 5 bases; nucleotides not matched to a gene: 12. CDR1 is SEHNR, CDR2 FQNEAQ, per germline (reference sequence). The CDR3 loop spans 16 amino acids. CDR3 DNA sequence: TGTGCCAGCAGCTTTTCGGGACTACCGAGGTTGGAGACCCAGTACTTC. The encoded protein is CASSFSGLPRLETQYF. The full variable domain, with the rest looked up from reference TRBV7-9 and TRBJ2-5, is DTGVSQNPRHKITKRGQNVTFRCDPISEHNRLYWYRQTLGQGPEFLTYFQNEAQLEKSRLLSDRFSAERPKGSFSTLEIQRTEQGDSAMYLCASSFSGLPRLETQYFGPGTRLLVL.

This clonotype was counted between two and nine times. The chain combines TRBV11-2 with TRBJ1-4, with unresolved D. The ends were cut back, 5 bases at V and 0 bases at J, with 19 bases in the middle. Germline CDR1 SGHAT, CDR2 FQNNGV. The CDR3 is 18 amino acids. The CDR3: CASSSRTQTRATNEKLFF. CDR3 DNA sequence: TGTGCCAGCAGCAGCAGGACCCAGACGCGTGCAACTAATGAAAAACTGTTTTTT.

Remarks on this clonotype: Germline is not matched at one junction end, which may reflect a read error. The V call is TRBV20-1, the J call TRBJ2-2, with D possibly being TRBD1 (7 bases). Germline values: CDR1 DFQATT, CDR2 SNEGSKA (reference sequence). This CDR3 region has 16 residues. The CDR3 region is CSARAMEGADTGELVF. The CDR3 DNA follows: TGCAGTGCTAGAGCGATGGAGGGGGCCGACACCGGGGAGCTGGTTTTT.

This clonotype has more than one count but fewer than ten. The chain links TRBV12-3 or TRBV12-4 to TRBJ2-3, with 11 bases identical to TRBD1. CDR3 length equals 15 residues. The V and J ends lost 3 bases and 6 bases, in that order; junction bases with no gene match: 5. The chain's CDR3 is CASSLKGQGGDTQYF. The CDR3 DNA reads TGTGCCAGCAGTTTGAAGGGACAGGGGGGGGATACGCAGTATTTT.

V and J are TRBV5-1 and TRBJ1-1, with TRBD1 identical over 7 bases. Germline V gene sequence: CDR1 SGHRS, CDR2 YFSETQ. The CDR3 sequence is 18 residues long. V lost 2 bases, J lost 6 bases, and 19 bases stayed unmatched. The DNA of the CDR3 is TGCGCCAGCAGCTTAGTCACCCCGACAGACAGGGTGAAGCCTGAAGCTTTCTTT. Translated: CASSLVTPTDRVKPEAFF.

The genes are TRBV18 and TRBJ1-1; possible D gene TRBD1, 5 bases. V lost 6 bases to trimming and J lost 5 bases, with 16 bases between them. CDR3 length: 14 amino acids. The germline V gene has CDR1 KGHSH and CDR2 LQKENI. CDR3 region: CASSRGTAKTEAFF. DNA of the CDR3: TGTGCCAGCTCTCGAGGGACTGCTAAAACTGAAGCTTTCTTT. Full variable domain (missing parts from reference TRBV18 and TRBJ1-1): NAGVMQNPRHLVRRRGQEARLRCSPMKGHSHVYWYRQLPEEGLKFMVYLQKENIIDESGMPKERFSAEFPKEGPSILRIQQVVRGDSAAYFCASSRGTAKTEAFFGQGTRLTVV.

This chain connects TRBV6-5 to TRBJ2-5; D ambiguous. Germline CDR1 MNHEY, CDR2 SVGAGI. CDR3 length: 12 residues. V lost 2 bases to trimming and J lost 4 bases, with 5 bases between them. As DNA, the CDR3 is TGTGCCAGCAGTTACGGGATAGAGACCCAGTACTTC. It encodes CASSYGIETQYF.

This chain uses TRBV13 with TRBJ1-1; 7 nucleotides line up with TRBD1. This CDR3 is built from 14 residues. Germline V gene sequence: CDR1 PRHDT, CDR2 FYEKMQ (reference sequence). The V segment lost 5 bases and the J segment 4 bases; nucleotides outside the gene matches: 7. Here the CDR3 DNA reads TGTGCCAGCAGCCCGCTTGCAGGGGGCACTGAAGCTTTCTTT. Protein sequence: CASSPLAGGTEAFF.